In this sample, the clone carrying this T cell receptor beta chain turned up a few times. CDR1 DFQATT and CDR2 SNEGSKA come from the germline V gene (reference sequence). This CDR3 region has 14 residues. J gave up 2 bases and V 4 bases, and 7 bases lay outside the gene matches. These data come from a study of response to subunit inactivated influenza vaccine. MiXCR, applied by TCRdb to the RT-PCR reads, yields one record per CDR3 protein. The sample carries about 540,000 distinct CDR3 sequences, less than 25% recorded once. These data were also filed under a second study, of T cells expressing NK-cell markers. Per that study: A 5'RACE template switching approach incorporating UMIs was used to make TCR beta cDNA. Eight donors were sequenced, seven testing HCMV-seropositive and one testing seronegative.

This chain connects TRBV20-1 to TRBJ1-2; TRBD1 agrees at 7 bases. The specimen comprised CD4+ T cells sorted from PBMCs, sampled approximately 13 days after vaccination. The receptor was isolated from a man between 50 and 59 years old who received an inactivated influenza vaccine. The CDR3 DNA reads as TGCAGTGCTACCCAGACAGGGAAGAACTATGGCTACACCTTC. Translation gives CSATQTGKNYGYTF.